The 12 T cell receptor beta chains below all came from one sample that was sequenced in a study of T cells in Graves' hyperthyroidism and ophthalmopathy (dated 2019 in TCRdb). Libraries came from multiplex PCR. The sample was run on an Illumina HiSeq 2000. The TCR beta CDR3 regions were amplified from the RNA transcripts. A first-round RT-PCR of the TCR CDR3 used the HTBI primer set with the Qiagen OneStep RT-PCR kit. Through fastp at Q25 and MiXCR, TCRdb rebuilt clones from the public reads, retaining in-frame beta chains. Each entry merges the rows of one CDR3 protein and shows their most common DNA and genes. Across this sample there are 300,000 to 450,000 distinct CDR3 sequences, with 25% seen only once. Of the sample, around 67% is held by the ten largest clones. The sample comprised blood. The origin of the receptors is a man over 45 with Graves' hyperthyroidism.

This clonotype was picked up a small number of times. The V gene is TRBV6-1, the J gene TRBJ2-1; 7 bases match TRBD2. Trimming at V came to 6 bases and at J to 2 bases, leaving 4 bases not matched to a gene. CDR3 length: 14 residues. Germline V lookup: CDR1 MNHNS, CDR2 SASEGT. Written as DNA, the CDR3 is TGTGCCAGCAGGTCTAGCGGTACCTACAATGAGCAGTTCTTC. Protein sequence: CASRSSGTYNEQFF.

This chain joins TRBV24-1 and TRBJ2-3; 7 bases agree with TRBD2. This CDR3 region has 16 residues. Germline CDR1 and CDR2: KGHDR and SFDVKD. V trimming: 5 bases; J trimming: 0 bases; junction bases outside the gene matches: 7. The CDR3 is CATSGGGETSTDTQYF. CDR3 in DNA: TGTGCCACCAGTGGCGGGGGAGAAACTAGCACAGATACGCAGTATTTT.

This sequence joins TRBV3-1 and TRBJ2-7; 8 nucleotides line up with TRBD1. This CDR3 comprises 15 residues. Germline V lookup: CDR1 LGHDT, CDR2 YNNKEL (reference sequence). With 6 bases clipped from V and 4 bases from J, the junction kept 11 bases outside the gene matches. The CDR3 DNA reads TGTGCCAGCAGTCGTGGTCGGGACAGGTCTTACGAGCAGTACTTC. This translates into CASSRGRDRSYEQYF.

This clonotype was recorded many times. This sequence joins TRBV6-6 and TRBJ1-1, with a weak D call TRBD1 (5 bases). The CDR3 sequence is 16 residues long. Deletions cut 0 bases from V and 3 bases from J, with 14 bases between. Germline loops: CDR1 MNHNY, CDR2 SVGAGI (reference sequence). The CDR3, as DNA: TGTGCCAGCAGTTACTCGTTGAGGGGCTGGGACACTGAAGCTTTCTTT. Amino acid sequence: CASSYSLRGWDTEAFF.

This clonotype has just a few counts. This chain links TRBV3-1 with TRBJ1-1; 10 nucleotides line up with TRBD1. After removal of 5 bases from V and 5 bases from J, the junction contained 2 bases not matched to a gene. Germline CDR1 reads LGHDT; CDR2 reads YNNKEL (reference sequence). This CDR3 is built from 13 residues. The CDR3 DNA sequence: TGTGCCAGCAGCGGGGACAGGGGAACTGAAGCTTTCTTT. This translates into CASSGDRGTEAFF.

This chain uses TRBV7-2 with TRBJ2-1; maybe TRBD1 (6 bases). This CDR3 is built from 14 residues. Trimming pared 1 base from V and 6 bases from J, leaving 10 bases between. CDR1 SGHTA and CDR2 FQGNSA come from the germline V gene. The CDR3 nucleotides read TGTGCCAGCAGCTTAGGGGGGACACTCAATGAGCAGTTCTTC. Its protein is CASSLGGTLNEQFF.

The chain has TRBV7-2 and TRBJ2-5, with TRBD2 matching over 11 bases. V trimming: 5 bases; J trimming: 5 bases; junction bases outside the gene matches: 13. The CDR3 spans 17 residues. The germline V gene encodes CDR1 SGHTA and CDR2 FQGNSA. The CDR3 DNA follows: TGTGCCAGCAGCGCTTCGGCGACTAGCGGGAACCGGGAGACCCAGTACTTC. Translated: CASSASATSGNRETQYF.

This clonotype was seen more than once but under ten times. This rearrangement joins TRBV7-2 to TRBJ2-6, with D uncertain. Germline V CDR1 and CDR2: SGHTA, FQGNSA. This CDR3 is 16 amino acids long. V was cut by 4 bases and J by 6 bases, with 16 bases left in between. CDR3 bases: TGTGCCAGCAGCTCTTTTCGAGTAGCTTCGGCCAACGTCCTGACTTTC. Its translation: CASSSFRVASANVLTF.

At least ten counts were recorded for this clonotype. The genes are TRBV7-9 and TRBJ2-3, with 9 bases lining up with TRBD2. The CDR3 is 16 amino acids. CDR1 and CDR2 (germline): SEHNR, FQNEAQ (reference sequence). Trimming cost V 2 bases and J 4 bases; bases outside gene matches: 7. The CDR3 is CASSLLSGGSPDTQYF. CDR3 DNA sequence: TGTGCCAGCAGCTTACTTAGCGGGGGATCACCAGATACGCAGTATTTT.

In this sample, this clonotype turned up a few times. The chain uses TRBV7-6 and TRBJ2-5; maybe TRBD2 (6 bases). Between the trimmed V and J ends, which lost 1 base and 3 bases, there was a span of 18 bases. CDR1 and CDR2 (germline): SGHVS, FNYEAQ. This CDR3 has 17 residues. The CDR3: CASSLGAGISGKETQYF. For the CDR3, the DNA is TGTGCCAGCAGCTTAGGGGCGGGTATTAGCGGCAAAGAGACCCAGTACTTC.

This chain connects TRBV3-1 to TRBJ2-7; TRBD1 aligns across 7 bases. The V gene's germline CDR1 is LGHDT and CDR2 YNNKEL (reference sequence). This CDR3 contains 12 residues. After removal of 10 bases from V and 9 bases from J, the junction contained 12 bases not matched to a gene. The chain's CDR3 is CAISQGPNGQYF. The CDR3 coding sequence is TGTGCCATCTCACAGGGGCCGAACGGGCAGTACTTC.

The chain uses TRBV11-1 and TRBJ2-2; no firm D call. Trimming left V 5 bases short and J 4 bases short, with 17 bases between. The CDR3 is made up of 16 amino acids. In germline, CDR1 is SGHAT, CDR2 FQDESV (reference sequence). Written as DNA, the CDR3 is TGTGCCAGCAGCCCTGACTCAAGATTGGGCACCGGGGAGCTGTTTTTT. Protein: CASSPDSRLGTGELFF.